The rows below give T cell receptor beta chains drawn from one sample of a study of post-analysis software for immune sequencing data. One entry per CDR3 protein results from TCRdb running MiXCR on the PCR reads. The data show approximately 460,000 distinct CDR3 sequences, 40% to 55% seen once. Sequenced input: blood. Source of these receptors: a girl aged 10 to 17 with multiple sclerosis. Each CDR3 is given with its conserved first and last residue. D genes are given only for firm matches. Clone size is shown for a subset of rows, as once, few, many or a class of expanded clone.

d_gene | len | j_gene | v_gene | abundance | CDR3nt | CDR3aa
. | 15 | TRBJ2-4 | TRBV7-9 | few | TGTGCCAGCAGCTTAGCGATACAAGGGAAAAACATTCAGTACTTC | CASSLAIQGKNIQYF
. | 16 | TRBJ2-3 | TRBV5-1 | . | TGCGCCAGCAACCCCGGTATCCATTCGATCACAGATACGCAGTATTTT | CASNPGIHSITDTQYF
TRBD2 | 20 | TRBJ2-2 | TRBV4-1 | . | TGCGCCAGCAGCCAAGTGCAGGGAGGGCGTTTCGGGAGGCTGGGCGGGGAGCTGTTTTTT | CASSQVQGGRFGRLGGELFF
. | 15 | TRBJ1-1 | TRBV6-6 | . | TGTGCCAGCAGTTACTCGCAGGGCGGGCACACTGAAGCTTTCTTT | CASSYSQGGHTEAFF
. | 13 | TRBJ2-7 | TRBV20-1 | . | TGCAGTGCCATTCGGCAGCCTTCCTACGAGCAGTACTTC | CSAIRQPSYEQYF
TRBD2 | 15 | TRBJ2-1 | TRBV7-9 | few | TGTGCCAGCAGCTTAGCCTCTAAGCGGGAGGATGAGCAGTTCTTC | CASSLASKREDEQFF
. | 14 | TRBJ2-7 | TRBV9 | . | TGTGCCAGCAGTGACGCGGGGAACGCCTACGAGCAGTACTTC | CASSDAGNAYEQYF
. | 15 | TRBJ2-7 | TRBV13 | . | TGTGCCAGCAGCTTAGTAGGCGCTAGCGCCTACGAGCAGTACTTC | CASSLVGASAYEQYF
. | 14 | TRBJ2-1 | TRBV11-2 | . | TGTGCCAGCAGCTTGGGGTTAGGGGTGGATGAGCAGTTCTTC | CASSLGLGVDEQFF
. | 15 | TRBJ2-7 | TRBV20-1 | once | TGCGGTGCTAGAGATTGGGCACAGGCAAGCTACGAGCAGTACTTC | CGARDWAQASYEQYF
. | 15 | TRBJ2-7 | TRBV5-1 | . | TGCGCCAGCAGCTTGGCCGCCCTAGCTTGGCACGAGCAGTACTTC | CASSLAALAWHEQYF
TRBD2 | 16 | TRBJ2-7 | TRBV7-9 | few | TGTGCCAGCAGCTTAGGTCTAGCGGGAGGTTCGGACGAGCAGTACTTC | CASSLGLAGGSDEQYF
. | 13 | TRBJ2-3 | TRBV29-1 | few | TGCAGCGTTAGGGGCAGGCAGACAGATACGCAGTATTTT | CSVRGRQTDTQYF
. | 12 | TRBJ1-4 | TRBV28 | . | TGTGCCAGCAGTGCAACTAATGAAAAACTGTTTTTT | CASSATNEKLFF
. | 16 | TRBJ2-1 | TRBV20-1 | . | TGCAGTGCTAGAGATCATGTAGCCGTCTCCTACAATGAGCAGTTCTTC | CSARDHVAVSYNEQFF
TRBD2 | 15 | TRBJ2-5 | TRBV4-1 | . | TGCGCCAGCAGCCAACCACTAGCGGGAGTGGAGACCCAGTACTTC | CASSQPLAGVETQYF
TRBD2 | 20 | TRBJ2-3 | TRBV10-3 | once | TGTGCCATCAGATACAAACGCGAACTAGCGGGCCCAACCAGCACAGATACGCAGTATTTT | CAIRYKRELAGPTSTDTQYF
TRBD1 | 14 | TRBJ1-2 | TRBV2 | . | TGTGCCAGCAGTCCGGACAGGGGGAACTATGGCTACACCTTC | CASSPDRGNYGYTF
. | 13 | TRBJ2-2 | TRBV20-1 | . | TGCAGTGCTAGAGGGCAGGGAACCGGGGAGCTGTTTTTT | CSARGQGTGELFF
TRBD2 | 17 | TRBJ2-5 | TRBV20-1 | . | TGCAGTGTCCTGGGGGGGACTAGCGGAGGGCTTCAAGAGACCCAGTACTTC | CSVLGGTSGGLQETQYF
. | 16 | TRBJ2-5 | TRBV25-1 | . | TGTGCCAGCAGTGAATCAGACTACTCCCGGGGGGAGACCCAGTACTTC | CASSESDYSRGETQYF
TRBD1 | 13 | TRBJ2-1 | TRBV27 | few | TGTGCCAGCTTGGACAGGGGAGGCAATGAGCAGTTCTTC | CASLDRGGNEQFF
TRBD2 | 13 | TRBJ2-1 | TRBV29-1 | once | TGCAGCGTTGAGACTAGCGGATACAGTGAGCAGTTCTTC | CSVETSGYSEQFF
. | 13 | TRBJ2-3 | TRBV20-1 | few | TGCAGTGCCTCTAGCGTCCTCACAGATACGCAGTATTTT | CSASSVLTDTQYF
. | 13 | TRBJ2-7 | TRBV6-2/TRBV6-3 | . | TGTGCCAGCATAGGTGGGGGCTCCTACGAGCAGTACTTC | CASIGGGSYEQYF
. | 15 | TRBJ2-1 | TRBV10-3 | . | TGTGCCATCAGTGAGATAGCGGCGGCGGGCAATGAGCAGTTCTTC | CAISEIAAAGNEQFF
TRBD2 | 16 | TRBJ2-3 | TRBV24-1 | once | TGTGCCACCAGTGATTCGCGACTAGCGGGCACAGATACGCAGTATTTT | CATSDSRLAGTDTQYF
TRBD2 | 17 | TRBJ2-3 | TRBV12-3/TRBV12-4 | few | TGTGCCAGCAGTTTGGAGGGAGCGGGAGGCCCGGGAGATACGCAGTATTTT | CASSLEGAGGPGDTQYF
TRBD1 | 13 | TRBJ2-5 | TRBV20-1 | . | TGCAGTGCTAACAGGGGAGACCAAGAGACCCAGTACTTC | CSANRGDQETQYF
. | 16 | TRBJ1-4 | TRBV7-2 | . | TGTGCCAGCAGCTTAGGTTGGGGGCAGCGAGGAGAAAAACTGTTTTTT | CASSLGWGQRGEKLFF
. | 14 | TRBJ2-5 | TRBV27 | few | TGTGCCAGCAGTTTGGGCAGTGCGAAGGAGACCCAGTACTTC | CASSLGSAKETQYF
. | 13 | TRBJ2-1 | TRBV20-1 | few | TGCAGTGCTAGCGGCTTCTCCTACAATGAGCAGTTCTTC | CSASGFSYNEQFF
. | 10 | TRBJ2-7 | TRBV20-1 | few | TGCAGTGCTAGTAACGCCGAGCAGTACTTC | CSASNAEQYF
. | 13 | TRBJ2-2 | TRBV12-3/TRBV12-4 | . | TGTGCCAGCAAATTGGGGGGAGCCGGGGAGCTGTTTTTT | CASKLGGAGELFF
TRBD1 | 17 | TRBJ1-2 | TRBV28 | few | TGTGCCAGCAGTTACGGGGGGGACAGGGTCGCGGTCTATGGCTACACCTTC | CASSYGGDRVAVYGYTF
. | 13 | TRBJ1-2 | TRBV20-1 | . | TGCAGTGCTAGAGTTAAGGACGAGGATGGCTACACCTTC | CSARVKDEDGYTF
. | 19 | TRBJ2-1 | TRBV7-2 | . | TGTGCCAGCAGCTTAGGACCAGGGGGTTGGCGGGAGGCCTACAATGAGCAGTTCTTC | CASSLGPGGWREAYNEQFF
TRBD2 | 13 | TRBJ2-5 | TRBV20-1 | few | TGCAGTCCGACTAGCGGGAAAGGCGAGACCCAGTACTTC | CSPTSGKGETQYF
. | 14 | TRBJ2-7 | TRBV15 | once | TGTGCCACCAGCAGAGATTCAGAGTCCTACGAGCAGTACTTC | CATSRDSESYEQYF
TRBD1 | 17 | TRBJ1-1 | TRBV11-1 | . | TGTGCCAGCACCAAGACAGGGGGGAAGTTTTCGGACACTGAAGCTTTCTTT | CASTKTGGKFSDTEAFF
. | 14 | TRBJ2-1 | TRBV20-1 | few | TGCAGTGCTCCAAGACTAGGCACCTACAATGAGCAGTTCTTC | CSAPRLGTYNEQFF